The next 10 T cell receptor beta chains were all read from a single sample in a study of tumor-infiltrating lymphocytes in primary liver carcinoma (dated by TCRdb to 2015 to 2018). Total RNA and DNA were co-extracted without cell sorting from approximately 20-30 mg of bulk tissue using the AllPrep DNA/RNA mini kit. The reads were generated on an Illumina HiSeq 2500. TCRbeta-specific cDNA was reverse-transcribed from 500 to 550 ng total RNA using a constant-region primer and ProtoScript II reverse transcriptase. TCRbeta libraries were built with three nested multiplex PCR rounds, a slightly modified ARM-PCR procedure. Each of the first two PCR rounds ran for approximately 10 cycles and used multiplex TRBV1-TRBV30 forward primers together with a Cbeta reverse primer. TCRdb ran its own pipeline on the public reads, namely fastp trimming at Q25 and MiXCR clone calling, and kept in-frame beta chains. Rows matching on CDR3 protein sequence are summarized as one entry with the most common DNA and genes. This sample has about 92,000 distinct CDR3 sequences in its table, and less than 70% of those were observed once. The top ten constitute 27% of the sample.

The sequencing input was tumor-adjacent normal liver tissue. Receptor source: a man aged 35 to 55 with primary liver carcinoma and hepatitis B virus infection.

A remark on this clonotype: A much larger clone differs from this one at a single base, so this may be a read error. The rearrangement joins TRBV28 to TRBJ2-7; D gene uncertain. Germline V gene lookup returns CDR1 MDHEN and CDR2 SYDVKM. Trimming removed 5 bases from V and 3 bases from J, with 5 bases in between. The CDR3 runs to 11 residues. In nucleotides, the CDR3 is TGTGCCAGCAGTGGTAACTACGAGCAGTACTTC. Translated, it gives CASSGNYEQYF.

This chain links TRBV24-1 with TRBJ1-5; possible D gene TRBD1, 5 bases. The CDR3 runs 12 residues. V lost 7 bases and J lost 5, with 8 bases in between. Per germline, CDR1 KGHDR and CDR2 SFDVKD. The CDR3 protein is CATSQGDQPQHF. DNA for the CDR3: TGTGCCACCAGCCAGGGTGATCAGCCCCAGCATTTT.

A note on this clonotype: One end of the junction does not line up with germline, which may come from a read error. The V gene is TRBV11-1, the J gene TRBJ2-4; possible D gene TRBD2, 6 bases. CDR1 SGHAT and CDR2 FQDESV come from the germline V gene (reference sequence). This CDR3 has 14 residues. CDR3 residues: CVSSLAAGETFQYF. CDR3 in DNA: TGTGTCAGCAGCTTAGCGGCGGGTGAAACCTTTCAGTACTTC.

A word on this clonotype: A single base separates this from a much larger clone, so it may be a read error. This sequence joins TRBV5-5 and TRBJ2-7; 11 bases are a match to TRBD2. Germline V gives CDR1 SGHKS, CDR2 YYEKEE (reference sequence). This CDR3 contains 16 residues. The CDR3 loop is CASSLATSGSDYDQYF. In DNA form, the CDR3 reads TGTGCCAGCAGCTTAGCAACTAGCGGGAGCGATTACGATCAGTACTTC.

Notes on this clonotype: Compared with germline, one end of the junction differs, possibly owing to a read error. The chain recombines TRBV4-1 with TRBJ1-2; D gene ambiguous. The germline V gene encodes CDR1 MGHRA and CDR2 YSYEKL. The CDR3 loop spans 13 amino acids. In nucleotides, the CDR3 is TGCGCCAACAGCGAGATAGCTAACTATGGCTACACGTTC. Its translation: CANSEIANYGYTF.

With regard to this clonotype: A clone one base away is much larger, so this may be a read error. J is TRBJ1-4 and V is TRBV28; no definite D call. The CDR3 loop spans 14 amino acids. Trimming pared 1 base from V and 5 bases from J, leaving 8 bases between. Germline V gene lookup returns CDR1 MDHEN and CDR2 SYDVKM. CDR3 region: CASSLSRLNEKLFF. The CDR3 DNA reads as TGTGCCAGCAGTTTATCACGGCTAAATGAAAAACTGTTTTTT.

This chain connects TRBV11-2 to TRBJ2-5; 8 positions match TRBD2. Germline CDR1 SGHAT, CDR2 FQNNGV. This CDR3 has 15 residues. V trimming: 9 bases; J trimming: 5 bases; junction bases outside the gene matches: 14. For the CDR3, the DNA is TGTGCCAGTAGCGTACCGGGACTAGTGGGGGAGACCCAGTACTTC. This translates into CASSVPGLVGETQYF.

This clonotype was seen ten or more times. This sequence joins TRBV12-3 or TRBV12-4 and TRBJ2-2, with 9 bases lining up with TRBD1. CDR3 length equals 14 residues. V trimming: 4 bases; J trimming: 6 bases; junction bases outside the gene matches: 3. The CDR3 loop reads CASSWDRVAGELFF. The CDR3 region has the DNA TGTGCCAGCAGTTGGGACAGGGTGGCCGGGGAGCTGTTTTTT.

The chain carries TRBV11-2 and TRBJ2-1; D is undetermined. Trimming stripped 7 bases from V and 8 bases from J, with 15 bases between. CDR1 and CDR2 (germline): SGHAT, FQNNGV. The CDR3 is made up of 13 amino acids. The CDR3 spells CASKPPDRDEQFF. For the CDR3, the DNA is TGTGCCAGCAAACCCCCAGATCGCGATGAGCAGTTCTTC.

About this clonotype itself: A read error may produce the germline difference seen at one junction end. CDR3 sequence reads: CVSNVGFDEQFF. In DNA, the CDR3 is TGTGTCAGCAACGTAGGTTTCGATGAGCAGTTCTTC. The chain is built from TRBV5-4 and TRBJ2-1, with D hard to call. Germline assignment: CDR1 SGHNT and CDR2 YYREEE (reference sequence). The length of the CDR3 is 12 residues.